This T cell receptor beta chain emerged from a study of CD8 T cells in Susac syndrome. From blood CD8+ and CD4+ T cells, the TCR beta chain was sequenced. The multiple sclerosis control group comprised treatment-naive patients with stable or active relapsing-remitting disease. Through negative isolation, CD4+ and CD8+ T cells were obtained, while TEMRA cells were enriched using FACS. An amount of RNA that ranged from roughly 0.45 to 1 ug was reverse transcribed with random hexamers. immunoSEQ multiplex PCR amplified TCR beta CDR3 across 54 Vbeta, 13 Jbeta. TCRdb re-derived calls from the immunoSEQ multiplex PCR reads in MiXCR, one entry per CDR3 protein. The data show 70,000 or so distinct CDR3 sequences, approximately 93% seen once. The V and J ends lost 8 bases and 5 bases, in that order; junction bases with no gene match: 14. The CDR3 is 15 residues long. CDR1 is MNHEY, CDR2 SMNVEV, per germline (reference sequence).

Sequencing was done on a sample of CD8+ T cells from PBMCs. This rearrangement joins TRBV27 to TRBJ2-7; 8 bases are a match to TRBD1. This clonotype originated in a human donor with multiple sclerosis. DNA of the CDR3: TGTGCCAGCTCGAAGATACAGGGGGGACCCCACGAGCAGTACTTC. As protein: CASSKIQGGPHEQYF.